The source of this TCR beta chain is a study of T cells in localized non-small cell lung cancer. A remark on this clone: Its antigen is unidentified.

Measured with immunoSEQ multiplex PCR; TCRdb has only the in-frame clones, and not every one. The sample holds approximately 35,000 clones, about nine tenths seen once. Study-wide results and limits: Sequencing covered just one tumor region, so heterogeneity cannot be ruled out. Peak T cell clonality was found in uninvolved adjacent lung, exceeding tumor. Appearing in adjacent lung were a median approximately 57 of the top 100 tumor clones.

CDR1 and CDR2 from the germline V gene are LNHDA and SQIVND (reference sequence). V lost 10 bases and J 6 bases, leaving 22 bases between the germline ends. The CDR3 length is 15 residues. The TCR was taken from a man aged 35-69 years with stage II lung adenocarcinoma. This chain connects TRBV19 to TRBJ1-5; D is undetermined. The material was PBMCs, obtained before any cancer treatment. CDR3 loop: CATSRRTSTGQPQHF. CDR3 bases: TGTGCCACCTCTCGGAGGACGTCCACGGGTCAGCCCCAGCATTTT.